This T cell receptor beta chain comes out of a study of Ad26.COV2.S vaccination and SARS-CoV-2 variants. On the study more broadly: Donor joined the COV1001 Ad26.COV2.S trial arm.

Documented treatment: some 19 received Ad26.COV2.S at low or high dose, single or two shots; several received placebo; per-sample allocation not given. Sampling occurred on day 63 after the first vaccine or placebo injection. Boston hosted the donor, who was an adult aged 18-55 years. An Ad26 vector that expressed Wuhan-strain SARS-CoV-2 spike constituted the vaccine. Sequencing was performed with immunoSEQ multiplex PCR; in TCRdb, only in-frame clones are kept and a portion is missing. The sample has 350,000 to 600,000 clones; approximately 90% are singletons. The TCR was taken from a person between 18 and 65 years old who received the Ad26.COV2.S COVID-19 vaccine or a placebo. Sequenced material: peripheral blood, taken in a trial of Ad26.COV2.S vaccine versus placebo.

The CDR3 here is CASSRRTDLDEKLFF. CDR3 bases: TGTGCCAGTAGTAGGAGGACAGACTTGGATGAAAAACTGTTTTTT. The rearrangement joins TRBV19 to TRBJ1-4; possible D gene TRBD1, 6 bases. Per the germline V gene, CDR1 is LNHDA and CDR2 is SQIVND (reference sequence). The V gene lost 4 bases and the J gene lost 6 bases, with 15 bases spanning the gap. This CDR3 is built from 15 residues.